Given below is one T cell receptor (beta chain) in context. What this receptor recognizes is not known. No much larger clonotype is one base removed from it; base qualities were not supplied. These data belong to a study of blood T cells in healthy people across ages (dated by TCRdb to the mid-2010s). Context from the whole study: In model experiments, template switching captured roughly one uniquely barcoded TCR beta cDNA molecule for every two T cells. The study measured age-related changes in TCR beta repertoire diversity using deep sequencing normalized with unique cDNA molecular identifiers. Donors were grouped into four age groups: young (average roughly 17 years), middle-aged (39), aged (around 62) and long-lived (around 80). To avoid experimental bias, donors of different ages were spread randomly across the sequencing lanes. For two donors (one aged 18 to 29 and one aged 80 or older), the study analyzed two additional independent replicas of 1 million unique cDNA reads from the same blood draw.

Per the germline V gene, MDHEN is the CDR1 and SYDVKM is the CDR2. From the cysteine through the phenylalanine, the CDR3 covers 17 amino acids. Only the CDR3 part of the read is kept: 51 bases, read in frame from the first base. After removal of 2 bases from V and 0 bases from J, the junction retains 8 bases not matched to a gene. The approximately 39 donors, aged about 6 to 95 years, were systemically healthy Caucasian individuals from Russia. Approximately 10 milliliters of peripheral blood were collected from each donor into EDTA-treated Vacutainer tubes. Ficoll-Paque density-gradient centrifugation was used to isolate PBMCs, with at least 6.5 million per sample. Trizol reagent was used to extract total RNA from the PBMCs, yielding at least 5.5 micrograms per sample. For every donor, an aliquot of PBMCs went through flow cytometry to measure the percentages of naive CD45RAhigh/CD27high T cells.

Preparation of the library involved 5' RACE. A second PCR of about 7 to 12 cycles was run with a J-beta primer mix and a sample-barcoded 5' primer. Each TCR beta cDNA molecule received a unique molecular identifier from a template-switch 5' adaptor carrying 12 random nucleotides. Each sample yielded at least 3 million CDR3-containing paired-end reads. First-strand cDNA was synthesized from all RNA with the Mint cDNA synthesis kit, primed by a TRBC-specific oligonucleotide. All cDNA was treated with uracil-DNA glycosylase and then went through a first 18-cycle PCR with the universal primers M1SS and BC2_uni_R. The original methods were these. For normalization, 1 million high-quality reads, each with a distinct molecular identifier, were randomly selected from each sample. Reads with shared molecular identifiers were discarded instead of being binned into consensus sequences. CDR3 identification, clonotype clustering and error correction used MiTCR with a Q25 quality threshold and the strictest error-elimination algorithm. Lower-bound total TCR beta diversity was estimated with a nonparametric unseen species model using Euler transformation. TCRdb reprocessing: public reads trimmed at Q25 with fastp, clones called with MiXCR, in-frame beta chains kept. Every CDR3 protein is listed once, alongside the most common genes and DNA of its rows. What appears here as the V and J calls and clone size reflects TCRdb's work, not the paper's. In all, the sample holds approximately 1,700,000 distinct CDR3 sequences, and approximately 40% of those were seen once. The ten largest make up 23% of the sample.

Points the paper makes about the study in general: The percentage of naive T cells measured by flow cytometry correlated strongly with observed TCR beta diversity. Observed TCR beta diversity per million T cells fell roughly linearly with age, and a significant reduction was already apparent by age about 36. Because profiling used bulk unsorted PBMCs, naive and antigen-experienced compartments could not be compared conclusively. Estimates of total diversity based on one million sequenced T cells were regarded as lower bounds and as underestimates. The CMV infection status of donors was not known, potentially confounding age-related changes in expanded clonotypes. Compared with the aged group, the long-lived group had more naive CD4+ T cells, fewer expanded clones and increased TCR diversity, a pattern suggesting age selection.

This clonotype was obtained from a human donor in good health. Sequenced sample: blood. The chain links TRBV28 with TRBJ2-3; a stretch of 7 junction bases matches TRBD2. The bases read TGTGCCAGCAGTTTAATGAGCGGGACCACTAGCACAGATACGCAGTATTTT. The resulting protein is CASSLMSGTTSTDTQYF.